Listed here are 29 T cell receptor beta chains from one sample, sequenced in a study of T cells in Graves' hyperthyroidism and ophthalmopathy. Template material for amplifying TCR beta CDR3 regions consisted of RNA transcripts. HTBI primers were employed in a first-round RT-PCR of the TCR CDR3. TCRdb fed the multiplex PCR reads into MiXCR, producing one record per CDR3 protein. This sample has around 300,000 distinct CDR3 sequences; approximately 15% occur once, and the top ten carry roughly 25%. The material sequenced was blood. The receptors were gathered from a woman aged 30 to 39 with Graves' hyperthyroidism.

The sample holds many counts of this clonotype. This rearrangement joins TRBV28 to TRBJ2-2; 7 positions agree with TRBD1. From germline, CDR1 is MDHEN and CDR2 SYDVKM. The CDR3 runs 16 residues. The junction had 6 bases not matched to a gene; V was cut back by 5 bases and J by 0 bases. CDR3 sequence (DNA): TGTGCCAGCAGTATAGGGGGCGACCCGAACACCGGGGAGCTGTTTTTT. Its translation: CASSIGGDPNTGELFF. The entire variable domain, with the rest obtained from reference TRBV28 and TRBJ2-2, is as follows: DVKVTQSSRYLVKRTGEKVFLECVQDMDHENMFWYRQDPGLGLRLIYFSYDVKMKEKGDIPEGYSVSREKKERFSLILESASTNQTSMYLCASSIGGDPNTGELFFGEGSRLTVL.

This rearrangement joins TRBV25-1 to TRBJ2-1; D remains unclear. Trimming removed 2 bases at V and 4 bases at J, with 18 bases between. The CDR3 contains 17 residues. Germline V CDR1 and CDR2: MGHDK, SYGVNS. CDR3 coding DNA: TGTGCCAGCAGTGAAACCTCAGGACGACCTCCATACAATGAGCAGTTCTTC. Translated, it gives CASSETSGRPPYNEQFF.

At least ten counts were recorded for this clonotype. The V gene is TRBV28, the J gene TRBJ2-2; tentatively, D is TRBD1 (6 bases). Per the germline V gene, CDR1 is MDHEN and CDR2 is SYDVKM. Trimming removed 2 bases from V and 4 bases from J, with 14 bases in between. This CDR3 spans 16 amino acids. CDR3 sequence: CASSLEPGVLTGELFF. The CDR3, as DNA: TGTGCCAGCAGTTTAGAACCAGGGGTCCTCACCGGGGAGCTGTTTTTT.

The table lists this clonotype with many counts. The V and J genes are TRBV4-1 and TRBJ2-2, with D maybe TRBD2 (6 bases). This CDR3 spans 15 amino acids. V gave up 0 bases and J gave up 5 bases, with 10 bases separating them. CDR1 is MGHRA, CDR2 YSYEKL, per germline. The chain's CDR3 is CASSQDDAGTGELFF. Written as DNA, the CDR3 is TGCGCCAGCAGCCAAGATGACGCGGGAACCGGGGAGCTGTTTTTT.

This clonotype was seen repeatedly, ten times or more. The chain combines TRBV27 with TRBJ2-1; 7 positions match TRBD2. CDR3 length: 16 amino acids. Unmatched junction bases numbered 7, after V lost 5 bases and J lost 0 bases. CDR1 and CDR2 (germline): MNHEY, SMNVEV (reference sequence). CDR3 protein: CASSPGGRSSYNEQFF. The CDR3 bases are TGTGCCAGCAGTCCGGGAGGTAGATCCTCCTACAATGAGCAGTTCTTC.

In its sample, this clonotype was seen a few times. The V gene is TRBV5-5, the J gene TRBJ2-1; D ambiguous. Germline V gene data show CDR1 as SGHKS and CDR2 as YYEKEE (reference sequence). The CDR3 consists of 13 residues. V lost 3 bases and J lost 2, with 6 bases in between. The CDR3 nucleotides are TGTGCCAGCAGCTCTAACGCCTACAATGAGCAGTTCTTC. This translates into CASSSNAYNEQFF.

This clonotype was recorded many times. V usage is TRBV20-1 and J usage is TRBJ2-1; 7 positions match TRBD2. CDR1 is DFQATT, CDR2 SNEGSKA, per germline (reference sequence). Losses at the gene ends were 3 bases for V and 9 bases for J; bases not matched to a gene: 17. The CDR3 contains 16 residues. CDR3 protein: CSASQSRGVLTSEQFF. The CDR3 DNA reads as TGCAGTGCTAGTCAGTCCCGGGGGGTCCTTACGAGTGAGCAGTTCTTC.

This clonotype appeared many times. The V call is TRBV7-2, the J call TRBJ2-7; no firm D call. This CDR3 region has 13 residues. Germline V CDR1 and CDR2: SGHTA, FQGNSA. Deletions cut 6 bases from V and 6 bases from J, with 15 bases between. This CDR3 reads CASRPLGRSEQYF. The CDR3, as DNA: TGTGCCAGCAGGCCCCTCGGACGGAGCGAGCAGTACTTC.

The table lists this clonotype with many counts. The chain employs TRBV12-3 or TRBV12-4 and TRBJ2-7; D is possibly TRBD1 (5 bases). The CDR3 has 13 amino acids. The V gene lost 1 base and the J gene lost 3 bases, with 7 bases spanning the gap. For the CDR3, the DNA is TGTGCCAGCAGTTTAGACAGGTTCTACGAGCAGTACTTC. This encodes CASSLDRFYEQYF.

This clonotype was observed a handful of times. The chain carries TRBV5-1 and TRBJ1-1; 9 bases map to TRBD1. The CDR3 has 16 amino acids. Trimming took 0 bases from V and 4 from J; bases not matched to a gene: 7. Germline V gene lookup returns CDR1 SGHRS and CDR2 YFSETQ. The CDR3 sequence: CASSLDTGGAVTEAFF. CDR3 coding DNA: TGCGCCAGCAGCTTGGATACAGGGGGCGCGGTCACTGAAGCTTTCTTT. Together with reference TRBV5-1 and TRBJ1-1, the CDR3 gives the full variable domain: KAGVTQTPRYLIKTRGQQVTLSCSPISGHRSVSWYQQTPGQGLQFLFEYFSETQRNKGNFPGRFSGRQFSNSRSEMNVSTLELGDSALYLCASSLDTGGAVTEAFFGQGTRLTVV.

This clonotype was found many times. The rearrangement links TRBV7-2 to TRBJ2-7; D ambiguous. Trimming shortened V by 1 base and J by 4 bases, and 8 bases separated the two germline ends. The germline V gene has CDR1 SGHTA and CDR2 FQGNSA. CDR3 length: 13 amino acids. The CDR3 protein is CASSLVLEYEQYF. The CDR3 DNA follows: TGTGCCAGCAGCTTAGTGTTGGAATACGAGCAGTACTTC. Full variable domain (missing parts from reference TRBV7-2 and TRBJ2-7): GAGVSQSPSNKVTEKGKDVELRCDPISGHTALYWYRQSLGQGLEFLIYFQGNSAPDKSGLPSDRFSAERTGGSVSTLTIQRTQQEDSAVYLCASSLVLEYEQYFGPGTRLTVT.

There are many counts of this clonotype. The chain combines TRBV28 with TRBJ1-1; D gene unclear. Germline V gene data show CDR1 as MDHEN and CDR2 as SYDVKM. The V and J ends lost 5 bases and 2 bases respectively, with 6 bases between them. The CDR3 has 12 residues. CDR3: CASSTVNTEAFF. CDR3 in DNA: TGTGCCAGCAGTACGGTTAACACTGAAGCTTTCTTT.

The rearrangement links TRBV6-4 to TRBJ1-2, with TRBD1 as a possible D gene (5 bases). Germline CDR1 and CDR2: MRHNA and SNTAGT. The CDR3 totals 12 residues. V lost 5 bases and J 8 bases, leaving 12 bases between the germline ends. The chain's CDR3 is CASSYWDDGYTF. The CDR3 coding sequence is TGTGCCAGCAGTTACTGGGACGACGGCTACACCTTC.

Only a few counts were recorded for this clonotype. This sequence joins TRBV5-1 and TRBJ1-4; D remains unclear. There are 16 residues in the CDR3. The V gene lost 1 base and the J gene lost 6 bases, with 16 bases spanning the gap. Germline V CDR1 and CDR2: SGHRS, YFSETQ. The CDR3 loop reads CASSLISRGTDEKLFF. The CDR3 DNA reads as TGCGCCAGCAGCTTGATCTCTCGGGGAACCGATGAAAAACTGTTTTTT.

This clonotype came up many times. The J gene is TRBJ1-1, the V gene TRBV2; D not resolved. The CDR3 runs to 14 residues. The germline V gene encodes CDR1 SNHLY and CDR2 FYNNEI. V lost 6 bases and J 4 bases, leaving 15 bases between the germline ends. The CDR3 DNA follows: TGTGCCAGCAGAGATAGAGGGTTTAGCACTGAAGCTTTCTTT. It encodes CASRDRGFSTEAFF.

This clonotype was detected only a few times. The chain carries TRBV10-2 and TRBJ2-1, with 12 bases that match TRBD2. Germline CDR1 reads WSHSY; CDR2 reads SAAADI. The CDR3 spans 18 residues. V lost 8 bases, J lost 7 bases, and 18 bases stayed unmatched. CDR3 coding DNA: TGCGCCAGCGGGGTATCCCGTCTAGCGGGAGGGCCCACAAATGAGCAGTTCTTC. Translation gives CASGVSRLAGGPTNEQFF.

The chain carries TRBV6-5 and TRBJ2-7; 7 positions agree with TRBD2. This CDR3 region has 15 residues. Losses at the gene ends were 2 bases for V and 6 bases for J; bases not matched to a gene: 10. Germline V lookup: CDR1 MNHEY, CDR2 SVGAGI. DNA of the CDR3: TGTGCCAGCAGTTACGGAGCGGGACGAGTAGCCGAGCAGTACTTC. Its protein product is CASSYGAGRVAEQYF.

This clonotype came up many times. The gene calls are TRBV20-1 and TRBJ2-1; no clear D. The CDR3 spans 13 residues. Germline V gene lookup returns CDR1 DFQATT and CDR2 SNEGSKA (reference sequence). The ends were cut back, 1 base at V and 8 bases at J, with 12 bases in the middle. The chain's CDR3 is CSARAPLSHEQFF. In DNA form, the CDR3 reads TGCAGTGCTAGAGCCCCCCTCTCGCATGAGCAGTTCTTC.

This chain uses TRBV7-9 with TRBJ2-2; D remains ambiguous. Looked up from germline, CDR1 is SEHNR and CDR2 is FQNEAQ (reference sequence). V was cut by 8 bases and J by 4 bases, with 5 bases left in between. This CDR3 has 11 residues. The CDR3 sequence: CASGLTGELFF. For the CDR3, the DNA is TGTGCCAGCGGTCTCACCGGGGAGCTGTTTTTT.

V usage is TRBV9 and J usage is TRBJ2-7; TRBD2 matches 11 bases. This CDR3 is built from 17 residues. Germline CDR1 and CDR2: SGDLS and YYNGEE. The V and J ends lost 4 bases and 5 bases, in that order; junction bases with no gene match: 14. CDR3 in amino acids: CASSQGLAGGGGNEQYF. In nucleotides, the CDR3 is TGTGCCAGCAGCCAAGGACTAGCGGGTGGGGGCGGGAACGAGCAGTACTTC. Using reference TRBV9 and TRBJ2-7 for the parts outside the CDR3, the full variable domain is DSGVTQTPKHLITATGQRVTLRCSPRSGDLSVYWYQQSLDQGLQFLIQYYNGEERAKGNILERFSAQQFPDLHSELNLSSLELGDSALYFCASSQGLAGGGGNEQYFGPGTRLTVT.

This clonotype was seen at least ten times. V gene TRBV28 combines with J gene TRBJ2-1; TRBD2 matches 7 bases. This CDR3 is built from 18 residues. In germline, CDR1 is MDHEN, CDR2 SYDVKM. V lost 3 bases, J lost 0 bases, and 11 bases stayed unmatched. CDR3 coding DNA: TGTGCCAGCAGTTTTTATCTGCGGGAGAAAAGCTCCTACAATGAGCAGTTCTTC. It codes for CASSFYLREKSSYNEQFF.

This clonotype was counted many times. V is TRBV11-1 and J is TRBJ2-1; D might be TRBD2 (6 bases). The V and J ends lost 2 bases and 7 bases respectively, with 12 bases between them. The CDR3 loop spans 14 amino acids. Germline CDR1 reads SGHAT; CDR2 reads FQDESV (reference sequence). Here the CDR3 reads CASSLRRDSNEQFF. The CDR3 DNA is TGTGCCAGCAGCTTAAGGCGGGATTCGAATGAGCAGTTCTTC.

This clonotype has only a few counts. V and J are TRBV29-1 and TRBJ1-4; D remains ambiguous. The CDR3 totals 13 residues. V was trimmed by 2 bases and J by 4 bases, leaving 8 bases between them. CDR1 is SQVTM and CDR2 is ANQGSEA in the germline V gene. CDR3 nucleotides: TGCAGCGTTGAATGGAACAGTAATGAAAAACTGTTTTTT. It specifies CSVEWNSNEKLFF.

In this sample, this clonotype turned up a few times. Written as DNA, the CDR3 is TGTGCCAGCAGTTTTGAGGGGGCGAGGGCCAACGTCCTGACTTTC. Translated: CASSFEGARANVLTF. The V and J genes are TRBV27 and TRBJ2-6, with 7 bases fitting TRBD1. Germline CDR1 reads MNHEY; CDR2 reads SMNVEV (reference sequence). The CDR3 consists of 15 residues. V lost 3 bases and J lost 5; bases outside the gene matches: 4.

This clonotype was counted ten times or more. The genes are TRBV30 and TRBJ1-4; TRBD1 is a possible D gene (5 bases). The CDR3 contains 12 residues. Per the germline V gene, CDR1 is GTSNPN and CDR2 is SVGIG (reference sequence). With 2 bases removed from V and 8 bases from J, the gap between germline ends came to 9 bases. This chain's CDR3 is CAWSPGYEKLFF. CDR3 coding DNA: TGTGCCTGGAGTCCAGGGTACGAAAAACTGTTTTTT.

The gene calls are TRBV12-5 and TRBJ2-1, with TRBD1 identical over 9 bases. Looked up from germline, CDR1 is LGHNT and CDR2 is FRNRAP. Trimming took 1 base from V and 10 from J; bases not matched to a gene: 8. This CDR3 has 15 amino acids. The CDR3 is CASGLEMGTGNEQFF. For the CDR3, the DNA is TGTGCTAGTGGTTTGGAAATGGGGACAGGGAACGAGCAGTTCTTC.

This rearrangement joins TRBV12-5 to TRBJ2-5, with 7 bases lining up with TRBD1. With 6 bases clipped from V and 10 bases from J, the junction kept 17 bases outside the gene matches. This CDR3 region has 15 residues. The germline V gene has CDR1 LGHNT and CDR2 FRNRAP. CDR3 nucleotide sequence: TGTGCTAGTGGACCGGGACAGCCGGACGGGGTGGGCCAGTACTTC. This codes for CASGPGQPDGVGQYF.

The chain uses TRBV4-2 and TRBJ1-2, with a tentative D call TRBD1 (6 bases). Germline loops: CDR1 LGHNA, CDR2 YNFKEQ. V was clipped by 5 bases and J by 7 bases, with 14 bases between them. This CDR3 region has 13 residues. In DNA, the CDR3 is TGTGCCAGCAGCGAAATGGGGGCGGGTGGCTACACCTTC. It is translated as CASSEMGAGGYTF.

This chain uses TRBV6-1 with TRBJ1-1, with 7 bases identical to TRBD1. The V gene end was trimmed by 3 bases and the J gene end by 3 bases; junction bases not matched to a gene: 4. CDR3 size: 14 residues. The V gene's germline CDR1 is MNHNS and CDR2 SASEGT. CDR3 residues: CASSEYRGYTEAFF. CDR3 bases: TGTGCCAGCAGTGAGTACAGGGGCTACACTGAAGCTTTCTTT.